This T cell receptor beta chain was profiled in a study of T cell responses to AZD1222 COVID-19 vaccine. Study-wide results and caveats: Seropositive status at baseline applied to only 6 or 7 AZD1222 recipients. Donors skewed white British and female; clonal diversity was possibly underestimated. Nearly half of spike-specific TCRs reportedly go after variant regions that carry no mutations. Spike-specific TCR breadth rose after two AZD1222 doses, and depth rose as well.

Regarding this clone: Its cognate antigen is unknown.

Measured with immunoSEQ multiplex PCR; TCRdb has only the in-frame clones, and not every one. The sample has around 140,000 clones; around 89% are singletons. Germline V CDR1 and CDR2: LNHDA, SQIVND (reference sequence). The V gene lost 7 bases and the J gene lost 7 bases, with 10 bases spanning the gap. The length of the CDR3 is 11 residues. The rearrangement links TRBV19 to TRBJ1-1, with D hard to call. This sequence originates from an adult in good health. The sample consisted of peripheral blood, taken on day 0 of AZD1222 vaccination. The CDR3 loop is CASMQPDEAFF. CDR3 in DNA: TGTGCCAGTATGCAACCGGATGAAGCTTTCTTT.